What follows are 11 T cell receptor beta chains derived from one specimen sequenced in a study of T cells after yellow fever vaccination. TCRdb re-called the 5' RACE reads with MiXCR, one entry per CDR3 protein. The table shows 450,000 to 550,000 distinct CDR3 sequences, with about a fifth occurring only once. Source: PBMCs, taken roughly 20 days after the first yellow fever vaccination. Every receptor here comes from a man in his late teens or twenties who received the YFV17D yellow fever vaccine.

At least ten counts were recorded for this clonotype. The gene calls are TRBV5-1 and TRBJ2-2; D remains unclear. Germline assignment: CDR1 SGHRS and CDR2 YFSETQ. V shed 0 bases and J shed 7 bases, with 13 bases lying between them. CDR3 length: 15 residues. In DNA, the CDR3 is TGCGCCAGCAGCTTGGAGCACTTTGGGGTCGGGGAGCTGTTTTTT. Encoded protein: CASSLEHFGVGELFF.

The gene calls are TRBV2 and TRBJ2-1; 10 positions match TRBD2. This CDR3 has 14 amino acids. The germline V gene encodes CDR1 SNHLY and CDR2 FYNNEI. V shed 10 bases, J shed 5 bases, and the junction held 8 bases outside the gene matches. CDR3 bases: TGTGCCACCGAACTAGCGGGGATCAACAATGAGCAGTTCTTC. Translating it yields CATELAGINNEQFF.

This chain connects TRBV9 to TRBJ1-6, with 7 nucleotides matching TRBD1. CDR1 and CDR2 from the germline V gene are SGDLS and YYNGEE. The CDR3 sequence is 15 residues long. The V and J ends lost 4 bases and 9 bases, in that order; junction bases with no gene match: 10. CDR3 amino acids: CASSTGTDFGSPLHF. CDR3 sequence (DNA): TGTGCCAGCAGCACAGGGACAGACTTTGGTTCACCCCTCCACTTT.

This clonotype was counted only a few times. The J gene is TRBJ1-5, the V gene TRBV4-1; the match to TRBD1 covers 10 bases. Germline trimming cut 8 bases from V and 4 bases from J; bases unmatched to any gene: 5. The length of the CDR3 is 14 residues. Germline loops: CDR1 MGHRA, CDR2 YSYEKL. The CDR3 coding sequence is TGCGCCAGCGCCGGGACAGGGGATAATCAGCCCCAGCATTTT. It yields the protein CASAGTGDNQPQHF.

This clonotype was counted only a few times. V usage is TRBV11-2 and J usage is TRBJ1-2; D call uncertain. Germline lookup yields CDR1 SGHAT and CDR2 FQNNGV. The CDR3 is made up of 13 amino acids. The V gene lost 1 base and the J gene lost 4 bases, with 7 bases spanning the gap. CDR3 region: CASSLGHLYGYTF. CDR3 nucleotide sequence: TGTGCCAGCAGCTTAGGGCACCTCTATGGCTACACCTTC.

This clonotype was counted between two and nine times. CDR3: CATSEPPGRTNTEAFF. The CDR3 nucleotides are TGTGCCACCAGTGAGCCACCGGGACGGACGAACACTGAAGCTTTCTTT. This chain connects TRBV24-1 to TRBJ1-1, with a possible D match to TRBD1 (5 bases). Germline CDR1 and CDR2: KGHDR and SFDVKD. The CDR3 spans 16 residues. Trimming took 4 bases from V and 1 from J, leaving 15 bases between them.

In this sample, this clonotype turned up a few times. The chain couples TRBV4-3 to TRBJ1-1; D is possibly TRBD1 (5 bases). CDR1 and CDR2 (germline): LGHNA, YSLEER. The V end was cut by 4 bases, the J end by 3 bases, with 9 bases between. The CDR3 sequence is 13 residues long. The CDR3 is CASSPWGDTEAFF. The CDR3 bases are TGCGCCAGCAGCCCCTGGGGGGACACTGAAGCTTTCTTT.

In this sample, this clonotype turned up a few times. The chain is built from TRBV6-6 and TRBJ1-1; 9 nucleotides line up with TRBD1. CDR1 MNHNY and CDR2 SVGAGI come from the germline V gene (reference sequence). Losses at the gene ends were 5 bases for V and 11 bases for J; bases not matched to a gene: 6. The CDR3 has 12 residues. CDR3: CASSAGTGRAFF. DNA of the CDR3: TGTGCCAGCAGTGCGGGGACAGGGCGCGCTTTCTTT.

The table lists this clonotype with a few counts. The chain combines TRBV4-1 with TRBJ2-1, with 13 bases that match TRBD2. Trimming took 4 bases from V and 0 from J; bases not matched to a gene: 12. This CDR3 spans 20 amino acids. The germline V gene has CDR1 MGHRA and CDR2 YSYEKL. CDR3 sequence (DNA): TGCGCCAGCAGCCCGGCCGGGACTAGCGGGATTTCAAGCTCCTACAATGAGCAGTTCTTC. It is translated as CASSPAGTSGISSSYNEQFF.

The V call is TRBV7-9, the J call TRBJ1-2, with a weak D call TRBD1 (5 bases). The germline V gene has CDR1 SEHNR and CDR2 FQNEAQ (reference sequence). Between the trimmed V and J ends, which lost 5 bases and 1 base, there was a span of 8 bases. The CDR3 length is 13 residues. The CDR3 coding sequence is TGTGCCAGCAGCCCCAGGGTTAACTATGGCTACACCTTC. Translated: CASSPRVNYGYTF.

The chain links TRBV12-3 or TRBV12-4 to TRBJ2-5; 8 bases match TRBD2. After removal of 6 bases from V and 4 bases from J, the junction contained 4 bases not matched to a gene. The CDR3 is 13 residues long. Here the CDR3 reads CASRTGGPETQYF. CDR3 sequence (DNA): TGTGCCAGCAGAACGGGGGGGCCAGAGACCCAGTACTTC.